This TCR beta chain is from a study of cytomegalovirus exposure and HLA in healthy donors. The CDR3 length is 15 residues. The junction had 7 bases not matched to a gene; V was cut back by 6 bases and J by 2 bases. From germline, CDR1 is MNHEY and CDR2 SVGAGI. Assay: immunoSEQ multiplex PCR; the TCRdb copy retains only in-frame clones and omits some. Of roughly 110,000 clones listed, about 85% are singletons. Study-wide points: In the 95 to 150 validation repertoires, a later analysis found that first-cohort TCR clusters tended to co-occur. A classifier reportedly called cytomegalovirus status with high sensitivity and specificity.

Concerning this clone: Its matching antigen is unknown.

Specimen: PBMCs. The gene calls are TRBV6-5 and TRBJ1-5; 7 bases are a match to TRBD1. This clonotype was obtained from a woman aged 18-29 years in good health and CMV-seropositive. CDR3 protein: CASRQQGKGNQPQHF. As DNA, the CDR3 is TGTGCCAGCAGGCAACAGGGGAAGGGCAATCAGCCCCAGCATTTT.